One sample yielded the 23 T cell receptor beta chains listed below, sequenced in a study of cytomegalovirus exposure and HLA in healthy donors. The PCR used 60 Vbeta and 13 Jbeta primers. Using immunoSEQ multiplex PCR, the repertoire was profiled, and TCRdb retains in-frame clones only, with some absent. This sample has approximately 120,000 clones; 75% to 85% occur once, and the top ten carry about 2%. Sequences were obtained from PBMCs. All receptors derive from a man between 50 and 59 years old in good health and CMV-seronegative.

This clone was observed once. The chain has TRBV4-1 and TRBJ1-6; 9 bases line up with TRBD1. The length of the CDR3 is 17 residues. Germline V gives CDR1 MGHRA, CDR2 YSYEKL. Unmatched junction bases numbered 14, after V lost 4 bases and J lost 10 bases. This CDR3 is CASSRPYRDREGSPLHF. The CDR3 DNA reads TGCGCCAGCAGCCGGCCTTACCGGGACAGGGAGGGCTCACCCCTCCACTTT.

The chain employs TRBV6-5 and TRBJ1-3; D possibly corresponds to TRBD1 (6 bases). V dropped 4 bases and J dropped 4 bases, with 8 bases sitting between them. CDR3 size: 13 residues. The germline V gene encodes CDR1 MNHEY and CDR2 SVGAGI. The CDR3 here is CASSWGRGNTIYF. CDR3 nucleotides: TGTGCCAGCAGTTGGGGGCGGGGAAACACCATATATTTT.

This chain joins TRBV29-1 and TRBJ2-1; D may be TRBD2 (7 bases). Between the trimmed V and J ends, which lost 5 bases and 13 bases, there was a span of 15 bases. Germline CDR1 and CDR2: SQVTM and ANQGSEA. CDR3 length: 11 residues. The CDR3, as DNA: TGCAGCGTTCATCCGGGGGGCTCACAGTTCTTC. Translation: CSVHPGGSQFF.

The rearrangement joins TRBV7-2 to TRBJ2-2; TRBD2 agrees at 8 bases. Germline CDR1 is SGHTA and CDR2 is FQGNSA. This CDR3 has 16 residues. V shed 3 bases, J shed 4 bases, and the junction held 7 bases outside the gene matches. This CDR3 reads CASSLFSGEITGELFF. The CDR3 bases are TGTGCCAGCAGCTTGTTTAGCGGGGAAATCACCGGGGAGCTGTTTTTT.

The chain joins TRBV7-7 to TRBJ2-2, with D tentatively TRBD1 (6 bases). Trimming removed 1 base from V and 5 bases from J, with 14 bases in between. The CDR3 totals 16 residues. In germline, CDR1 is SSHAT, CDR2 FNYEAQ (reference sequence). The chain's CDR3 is CASSLGRGVGTGELFF. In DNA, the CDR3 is TGTGCCAGCAGCTTAGGCAGGGGCGTGGGAACCGGGGAGCTGTTTTTT.

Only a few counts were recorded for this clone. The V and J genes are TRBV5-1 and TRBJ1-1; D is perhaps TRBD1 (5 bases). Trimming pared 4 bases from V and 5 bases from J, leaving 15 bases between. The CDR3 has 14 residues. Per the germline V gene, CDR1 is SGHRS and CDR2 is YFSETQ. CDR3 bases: TGCGCCAGCAGCAAGGGAGAGGGGAGGACTGAAGCTTTCTTT. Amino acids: CASSKGEGRTEAFF.

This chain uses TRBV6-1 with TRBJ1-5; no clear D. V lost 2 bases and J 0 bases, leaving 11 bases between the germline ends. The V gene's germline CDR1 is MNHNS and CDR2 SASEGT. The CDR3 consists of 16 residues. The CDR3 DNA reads TGTGCCAGCAGTGAATTGGCGGGATATAGCAATCAGCCCCAGCATTTT. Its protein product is CASSELAGYSNQPQHF.

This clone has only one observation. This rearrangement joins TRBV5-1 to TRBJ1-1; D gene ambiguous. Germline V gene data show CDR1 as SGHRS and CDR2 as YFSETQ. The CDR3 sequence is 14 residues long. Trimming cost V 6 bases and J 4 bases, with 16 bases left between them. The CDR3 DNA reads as TGCGCCAGCAACACGGGCGGGTCAGGCACTGAAGCTTTCTTT. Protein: CASNTGGSGTEAFF.

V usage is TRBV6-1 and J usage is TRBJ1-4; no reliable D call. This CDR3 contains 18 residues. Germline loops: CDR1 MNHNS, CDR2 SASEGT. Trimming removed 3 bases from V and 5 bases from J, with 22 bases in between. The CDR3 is CASSDCPSLLVDNEKLFF. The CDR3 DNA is TGTGCCAGCAGTGACTGTCCAAGTCTCCTAGTCGACAATGAAAAACTGTTTTTT.

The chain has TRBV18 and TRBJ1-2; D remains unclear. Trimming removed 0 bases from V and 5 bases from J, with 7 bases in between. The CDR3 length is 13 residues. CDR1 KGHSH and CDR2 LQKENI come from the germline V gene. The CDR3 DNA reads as TGTGCCAGCTCACCACCGGAGTTTTATGGCTACACCTTC. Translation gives CASSPPEFYGYTF.

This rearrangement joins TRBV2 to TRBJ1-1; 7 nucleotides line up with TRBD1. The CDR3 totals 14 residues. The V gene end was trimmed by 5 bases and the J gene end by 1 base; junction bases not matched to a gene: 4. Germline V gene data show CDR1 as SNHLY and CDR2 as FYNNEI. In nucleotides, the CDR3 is TGTGCCAGCAGTCGGACAGGCGAGAACACTGAAGCTTTCTTT. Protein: CASSRTGENTEAFF.

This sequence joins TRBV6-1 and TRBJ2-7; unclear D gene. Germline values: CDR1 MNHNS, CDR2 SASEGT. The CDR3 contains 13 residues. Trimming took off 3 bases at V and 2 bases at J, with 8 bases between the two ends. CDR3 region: CASSEGTAYEQYV. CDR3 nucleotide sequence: TGTGCCAGCAGTGAGGGTACAGCCTACGAGCAGTACGTC.

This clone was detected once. As DNA, the CDR3 is TGCGCCAGCAGTCCCTGGGGCTCGGAGACTGAAGCTTTCTTT. Translated: CASSPWGSETEAFF. V usage is TRBV5-1 and J usage is TRBJ1-1; tentatively, D is TRBD1 (5 bases). Germline values: CDR1 SGHRS, CDR2 YFSETQ. The CDR3 runs to 14 residues. V lost 5 bases to trimming and J lost 5 bases, with 16 bases between them.

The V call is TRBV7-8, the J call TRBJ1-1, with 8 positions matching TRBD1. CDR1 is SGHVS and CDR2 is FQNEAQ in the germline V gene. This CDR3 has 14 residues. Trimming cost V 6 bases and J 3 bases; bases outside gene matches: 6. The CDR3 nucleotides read TGTGCCAGCAGTCTCAGGGGGCAGGACACTGAAGCTTTCTTT. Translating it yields CASSLRGQDTEAFF.

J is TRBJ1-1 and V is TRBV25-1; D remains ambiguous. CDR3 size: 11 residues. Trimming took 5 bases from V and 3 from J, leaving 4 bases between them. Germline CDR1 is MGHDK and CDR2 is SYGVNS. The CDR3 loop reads CASSLYTEAFF. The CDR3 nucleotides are TGTGCCAGCAGTTTATACACTGAAGCTTTCTTT.

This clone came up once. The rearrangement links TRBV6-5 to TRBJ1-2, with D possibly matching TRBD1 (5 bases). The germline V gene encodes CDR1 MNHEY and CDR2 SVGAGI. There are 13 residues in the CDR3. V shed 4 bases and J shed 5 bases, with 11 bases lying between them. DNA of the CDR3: TGTGCCAGCAGTTTGGAGGGGACTTATGGCTACACCTTC. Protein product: CASSLEGTYGYTF.

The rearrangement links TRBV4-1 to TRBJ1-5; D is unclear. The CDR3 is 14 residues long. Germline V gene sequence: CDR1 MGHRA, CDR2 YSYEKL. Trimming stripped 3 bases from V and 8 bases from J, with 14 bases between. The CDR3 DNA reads TGCGCCAGCAGCCAGCCGGGTGTCCACGAGCCCCAGCATTTT. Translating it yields CASSQPGVHEPQHF.

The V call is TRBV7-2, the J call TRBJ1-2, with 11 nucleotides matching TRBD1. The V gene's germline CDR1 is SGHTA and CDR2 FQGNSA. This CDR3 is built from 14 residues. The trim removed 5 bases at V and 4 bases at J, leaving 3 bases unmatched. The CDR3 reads CASSEGTGGYGYTF. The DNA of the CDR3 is TGTGCCAGCAGCGAAGGGACAGGGGGCTATGGCTACACCTTC.

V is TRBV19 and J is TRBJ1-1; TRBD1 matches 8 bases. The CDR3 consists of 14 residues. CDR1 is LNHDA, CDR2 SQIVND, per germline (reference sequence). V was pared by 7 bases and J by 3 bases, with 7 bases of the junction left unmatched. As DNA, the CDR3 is TGTGCCAGTATCCCCGGGGGACAGGACACTGAAGCTTTCTTT. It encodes CASIPGGQDTEAFF.

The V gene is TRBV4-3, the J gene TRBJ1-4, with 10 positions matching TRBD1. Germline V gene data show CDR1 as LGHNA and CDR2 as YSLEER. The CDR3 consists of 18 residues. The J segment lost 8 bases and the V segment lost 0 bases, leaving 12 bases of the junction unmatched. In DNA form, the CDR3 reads TGCGCCAGCAGCCAAGAGAAGACAGGGGGCGAGTGGTGGGAAAAACTGTTTTTT. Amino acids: CASSQEKTGGEWWEKLFF.

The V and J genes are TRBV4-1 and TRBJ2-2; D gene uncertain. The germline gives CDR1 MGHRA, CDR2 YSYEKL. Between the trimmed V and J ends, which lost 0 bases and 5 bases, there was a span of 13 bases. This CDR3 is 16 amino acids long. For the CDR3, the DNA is TGCGCCAGCAGCCAAGAGCTACAGCTAATTACCGGGGAGCTGTTTTTT. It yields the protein CASSQELQLITGELFF.

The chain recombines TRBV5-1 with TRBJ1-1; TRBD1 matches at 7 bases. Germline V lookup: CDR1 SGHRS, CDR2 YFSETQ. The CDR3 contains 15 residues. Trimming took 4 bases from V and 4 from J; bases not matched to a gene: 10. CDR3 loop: CASSRQGVGSTEAFF. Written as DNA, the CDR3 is TGCGCCAGCAGCCGACAGGGTGTTGGGAGCACTGAAGCTTTCTTT.

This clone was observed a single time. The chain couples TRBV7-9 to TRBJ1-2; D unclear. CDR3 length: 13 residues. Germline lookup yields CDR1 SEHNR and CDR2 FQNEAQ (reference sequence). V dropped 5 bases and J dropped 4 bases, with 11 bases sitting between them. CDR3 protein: CASSPSGSYGYTF. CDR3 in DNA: TGTGCCAGCAGCCCCTCGGGATCCTATGGCTACACCTTC.